This entry lists 4 T cell receptor beta chains sequenced from one sample in a study of T-cell memory formation after mild COVID-19. TCRdb re-analysed the 5' RACE reads in MiXCR, keeping a single row per CDR3 protein. Of about 190,000 distinct CDR3 sequences in the sample, about a sixth were seen once. The specimen was PBMCs or a T cell subset sorted from them (not recorded which). The receptors derive from an adult woman who had mild COVID-19 (a few samples of this study predate the infection). Cell type and time point are not known.

This clonotype was detected a few times. The chain has TRBV5-1 and TRBJ2-7, with TRBD2 matching 13 bases. Germline CDR1 and CDR2: SGHRS and YFSETQ. V lost 3 bases to trimming and J lost 6 bases; unmatched junction nucleotides: 12. This CDR3 comprises 17 residues. The DNA of the CDR3 is TGCGCCAGCAGCTCCGAAGCCGGACTAGCGGGAGTTTTCGAGCAGTACTTC. It translates to CASSSEAGLAGVFEQYF.

In its sample, this clonotype was seen a few times. This chain links TRBV5-1 with TRBJ1-1, with D perhaps TRBD1 (6 bases). The V and J ends lost 0 bases and 1 base respectively, with 13 bases between them. Germline V gene data show CDR1 as SGHRS and CDR2 as YFSETQ. CDR3 length equals 16 residues. CDR3 in amino acids: CASSLEGGRRNTEAFF. The CDR3 DNA sequence: TGCGCCAGCAGCTTGGAGGGGGGGCGTAGGAACACTGAAGCTTTCTTT.

This clonotype was counted a few times. The V and J genes are TRBV29-1 and TRBJ2-3; D possibly corresponds to TRBD2 (5 bases). CDR3 length: 14 residues. Germline CDR1 SQVTM, CDR2 ANQGSEA. V was pared by 4 bases and J by 0 bases, with 11 bases between. The CDR3 DNA is TGCAGCGTTGGGGAGATTAGCAGCACAGATACGCAGTATTTT. Amino acid sequence: CSVGEISSTDTQYF.

The rearrangement joins TRBV14 to TRBJ2-3, with 9 positions matching TRBD1. V lost 2 bases to trimming and J lost 2 bases; unmatched junction nucleotides: 5. The germline V gene encodes CDR1 SGHDN and CDR2 FVKESK. CDR3 length equals 16 residues. CDR3 loop: CASSQNRGLFTDTQYF. The CDR3 nucleotides read TGTGCCAGCAGCCAAAACAGGGGGCTATTCACAGATACGCAGTATTTT.